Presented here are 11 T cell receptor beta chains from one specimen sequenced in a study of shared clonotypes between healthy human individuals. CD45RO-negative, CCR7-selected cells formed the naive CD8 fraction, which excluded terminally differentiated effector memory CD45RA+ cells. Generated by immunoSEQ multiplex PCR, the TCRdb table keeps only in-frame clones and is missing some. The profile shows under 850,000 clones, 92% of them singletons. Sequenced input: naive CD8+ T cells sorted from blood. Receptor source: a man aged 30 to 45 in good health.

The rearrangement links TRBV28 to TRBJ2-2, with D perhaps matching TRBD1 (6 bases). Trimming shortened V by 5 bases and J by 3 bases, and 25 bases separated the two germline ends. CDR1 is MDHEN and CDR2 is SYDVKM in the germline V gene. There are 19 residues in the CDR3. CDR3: CASSRFGRTGSVDTGELFF. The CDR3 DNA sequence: TGTGCCAGCAGTCGATTCGGACGTACAGGGTCGGTTGACACCGGGGAGCTGTTTTTT.

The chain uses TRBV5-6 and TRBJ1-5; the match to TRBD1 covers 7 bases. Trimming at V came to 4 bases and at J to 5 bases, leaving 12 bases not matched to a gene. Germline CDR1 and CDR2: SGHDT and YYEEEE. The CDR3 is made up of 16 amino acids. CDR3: CASSGVDRVKDQPQHF. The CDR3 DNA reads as TGTGCCAGCAGCGGGGTAGACAGGGTCAAGGATCAGCCCCAGCATTTT.

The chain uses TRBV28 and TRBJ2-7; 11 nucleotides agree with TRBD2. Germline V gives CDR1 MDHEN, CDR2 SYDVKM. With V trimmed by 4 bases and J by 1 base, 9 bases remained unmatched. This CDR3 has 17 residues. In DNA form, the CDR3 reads TGTGCCAGCAGTTCCATCGGACTAGCGGGTCTATCCTACGAGCAGTACTTC. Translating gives CASSSIGLAGLSYEQYF.

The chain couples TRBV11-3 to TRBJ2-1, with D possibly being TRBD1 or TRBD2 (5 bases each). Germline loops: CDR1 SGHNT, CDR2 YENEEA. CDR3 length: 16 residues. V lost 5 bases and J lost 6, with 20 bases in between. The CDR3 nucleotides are TGTGCCAGCAGCAACTACGGGACCCTCGTCAGCAATGAGCAGTTCTTC. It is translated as CASSNYGTLVSNEQFF.

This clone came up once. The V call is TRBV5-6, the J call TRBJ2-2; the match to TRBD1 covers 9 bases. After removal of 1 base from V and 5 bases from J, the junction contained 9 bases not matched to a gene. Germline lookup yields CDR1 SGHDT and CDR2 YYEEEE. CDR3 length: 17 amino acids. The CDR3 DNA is TGTGCCAGCAGCTTGCCCCAGACAGGGGGAATAACCGGGGAGCTGTTTTTT. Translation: CASSLPQTGGITGELFF.

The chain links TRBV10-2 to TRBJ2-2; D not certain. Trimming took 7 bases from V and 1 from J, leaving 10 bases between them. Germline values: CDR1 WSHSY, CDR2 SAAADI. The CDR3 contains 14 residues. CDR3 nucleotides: TGCGCCAGCACTTCACAGAGGAACACCGGGGAGCTGTTTTTT. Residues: CASTSQRNTGELFF.

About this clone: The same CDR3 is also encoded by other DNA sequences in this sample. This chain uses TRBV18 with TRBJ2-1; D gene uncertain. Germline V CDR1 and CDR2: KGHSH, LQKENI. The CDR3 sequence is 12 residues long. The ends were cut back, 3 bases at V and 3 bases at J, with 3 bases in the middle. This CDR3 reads CASSPDYNEQFF. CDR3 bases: TGTGCCAGCTCACCTGACTACAATGAGCAGTTCTTC.

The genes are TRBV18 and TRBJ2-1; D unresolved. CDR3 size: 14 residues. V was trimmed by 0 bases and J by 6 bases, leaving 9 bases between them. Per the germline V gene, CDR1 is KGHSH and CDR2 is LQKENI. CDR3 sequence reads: CASSPPTGGNEQFF. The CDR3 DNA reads TGTGCCAGCTCACCACCGACGGGCGGCAATGAGCAGTTCTTC.

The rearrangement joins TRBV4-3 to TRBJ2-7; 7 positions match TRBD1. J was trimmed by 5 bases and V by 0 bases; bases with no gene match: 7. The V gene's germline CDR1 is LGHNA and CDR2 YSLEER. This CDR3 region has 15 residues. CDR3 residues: CASSQDPGGNHEQYF. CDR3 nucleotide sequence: TGCGCCAGCAGCCAAGATCCAGGGGGTAACCACGAGCAGTACTTC.

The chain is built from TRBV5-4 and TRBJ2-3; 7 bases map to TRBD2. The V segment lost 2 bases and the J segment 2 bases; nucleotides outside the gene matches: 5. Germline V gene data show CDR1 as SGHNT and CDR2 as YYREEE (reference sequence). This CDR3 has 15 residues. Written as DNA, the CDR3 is TGTGCCAGCAGCTTTGAGGCGGGGGACACAGATACGCAGTATTTT. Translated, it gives CASSFEAGDTDTQYF.

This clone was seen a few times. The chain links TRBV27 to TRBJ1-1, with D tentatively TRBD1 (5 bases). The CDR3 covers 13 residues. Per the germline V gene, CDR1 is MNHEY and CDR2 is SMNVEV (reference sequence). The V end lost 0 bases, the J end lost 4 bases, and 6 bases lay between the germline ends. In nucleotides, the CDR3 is TGTGCCAGCAGTTTATCGGACATCACTGAAGCTTTCTTT. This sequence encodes CASSLSDITEAFF.